The subject of this entry is one T cell receptor (beta chain). TCRdb re-derived calls from the multiplex PCR reads in MiXCR, one entry per CDR3 protein. The data show more than 200,000 distinct CDR3 sequences, approximately 30% seen once. This specimen belongs to a study of breast tumors, draining lymph nodes, adjacent tissues. This CDR3 spans 11 amino acids. Axillary draining lymph nodes of breast cancer patients supplied the node samples. The chain employs TRBV3-2 and TRBJ2-7; the table's D call, TRBD1, was not checked against the DNA. TRBV3-2 is described as a pseudogene. The sample taken for sequencing was axillary lymph node tissue. This TCR came from a female donor with breast cancer. Some clones in this sample may be carry-over from other donors' samples. The CDR3 DNA reads as TGTGCCAGCTGGGACAGTTGTCAGCAGTACGTC. It is translated as CASWDSCQQYV.